A selection of T cell receptor beta chains follows, all from one sample in a study of shared clonotypes between healthy human individuals. TCRdb's copy holds only in-frame clones and misses some; the assay was immunoSEQ multiplex PCR. The repertoire consists of around 560,000 clones, with roughly 95% occurring once and the leading ten covering about 0.11%. The sequencing sample was made of naive CD8+ T cells sorted from blood. The source of these receptors is a woman in her 30s in good health. CDR3s include the opening cysteine and the closing phenylalanine or tryptophan. A D gene is named only where the DNA matches it firmly. Some rows have no size entry. The others give once, few or many, or a class for an expanded clone.

J gene: TRBJ2-7; D gene: -; clone size: -; V gene: TRBV28; CDR3 protein: CASSFPSGDTYEQYF; CDR3 DNA: TGTGCCAGCAGTTTCCCTTCTGGGGACACCTACGAGCAGTACTTC
J gene: TRBJ2-7; D gene: -; clone size: -; V gene: TRBV4-1; CDR3 protein: CASSQGLGFAYEQYF; CDR3 DNA: TGCGCCAGCAGCCAAGGGTTGGGTTTCGCCTACGAGCAGTACTTC
J gene: TRBJ1-4; D gene: TRBD1; clone size: -; V gene: TRBV7-9; CDR3 protein: CASSLGTGGEKLFF; CDR3 DNA: TGTGCCAGCAGCTTGGGGACAGGGGGTGAAAAACTGTTTTTT
J gene: TRBJ2-7; D gene: TRBD2; clone size: once; V gene: TRBV2; CDR3 protein: CASSEGGRENEQYF; CDR3 DNA: TGTGCCAGCAGTGAGGGCGGGAGAGAGAACGAGCAGTACTTC
J gene: TRBJ2-7; D gene: -; clone size: -; V gene: TRBV6-6; CDR3 protein: CASSSRTDTYEQYF; CDR3 DNA: TGTGCCAGCAGTTCCCGGACGGATACCTACGAGCAGTACTTC
J gene: TRBJ2-1; D gene: -; clone size: -; V gene: TRBV21-1; CDR3 protein: CASSPYRTGQGEGSSYNEQFF; CDR3 DNA: TGTGCCAGCAGCCCTTATCGAACGGGACAGGGAGAAGGGAGCTCCTACAATGAGCAGTTCTTC
J gene: TRBJ2-7; D gene: TRBD2; clone size: -; V gene: TRBV7-8; CDR3 protein: CASSPPELAGGSYEQYF; CDR3 DNA: TGTGCCAGCAGCCCGCCTGAACTAGCGGGAGGCTCCTACGAGCAGTACTTC
J gene: TRBJ2-2; D gene: TRBD2; clone size: once; V gene: TRBV27; CDR3 protein: CASSFYGTSGGNTGELFF; CDR3 DNA: TGTGCCAGCAGTTTTTATGGGACTAGCGGGGGGAACACCGGGGAGCTGTTTTTT
J gene: TRBJ1-1; D gene: -; clone size: -; V gene: TRBV11-3; CDR3 protein: CASSLGSNTEAFF; CDR3 DNA: TGTGCCAGCAGCTTAGGATCGAACACTGAAGCTTTCTTT
J gene: TRBJ2-2; D gene: -; clone size: -; V gene: TRBV11-2; CDR3 protein: CASSHNPGELFF; CDR3 DNA: TGTGCCAGCAGCCACAATCCCGGGGAGCTGTTTTTT
J gene: TRBJ2-1; D gene: TRBD2; clone size: -; V gene: TRBV29-1; CDR3 protein: CSVAGGAGGENEQFF; CDR3 DNA: TGCAGCGTGGCGGGGGGTGCGGGAGGGGAAAATGAGCAGTTCTTC
J gene: TRBJ1-2; D gene: -; clone size: once; V gene: TRBV29-1; CDR3 protein: CSVEDPNYGYTF; CDR3 DNA: TGCAGCGTTGAAGATCCCAACTATGGCTACACCTTC
J gene: TRBJ1-5; D gene: -; clone size: -; V gene: TRBV28; CDR3 protein: CASSLRQTEFQPQHF; CDR3 DNA: TGTGCCAGCAGTTTACGGCAGACTGAATTCCAGCCCCAGCATTTT
J gene: TRBJ2-1; D gene: -; clone size: -; V gene: TRBV14; CDR3 protein: CASSQGGGDEQFF; CDR3 DNA: TGTGCCAGCAGCCAAGGGGGGGGCGATGAGCAGTTCTTC
J gene: TRBJ2-7; D gene: -; clone size: -; V gene: TRBV9; CDR3 protein: CASSHRLGPYEQYF; CDR3 DNA: TGTGCCAGCAGCCACCGCCTGGGACCCTACGAGCAGTACTTC
J gene: TRBJ1-1; D gene: TRBD1; clone size: once; V gene: TRBV6-5; CDR3 protein: CASSYSYGTVATEAFF; CDR3 DNA: TGTGCCAGCAGTTACTCGTATGGGACAGTGGCTACTGAAGCTTTCTTT
J gene: TRBJ2-7; D gene: TRBD2; clone size: -; V gene: TRBV27; CDR3 protein: CASSFIPLAGRGEQYF; CDR3 DNA: TGTGCCAGCAGTTTTATCCCGCTAGCGGGACGCGGGGAGCAGTACTTC
J gene: TRBJ2-1; D gene: TRBD2; clone size: once; V gene: TRBV2; CDR3 protein: CARPGLAPSSYNEQFF; CDR3 DNA: TGTGCCAGACCCGGACTAGCGCCGAGCTCCTACAATGAGCAGTTCTTC
J gene: TRBJ1-1; D gene: -; clone size: once; V gene: TRBV29-1; CDR3 protein: CSVELGRTEAFF; CDR3 DNA: TGCAGCGTTGAATTAGGGAGAACTGAAGCTTTCTTT
J gene: TRBJ2-1; D gene: -; clone size: -; V gene: TRBV21-1; CDR3 protein: CASSTPGLARNEQFF; CDR3 DNA: TGTGCCAGCAGCACCCCCGGACTAGCGCGAAATGAGCAGTTCTTC
J gene: TRBJ2-7; D gene: TRBD2; clone size: once; V gene: TRBV4-2; CDR3 protein: CASSQDGELAESSYEQYF; CDR3 DNA: TGTGCCAGCAGCCAAGACGGGGAACTAGCGGAGAGCTCCTACGAGCAGTACTTC
J gene: TRBJ1-1; D gene: TRBD1; clone size: -; V gene: TRBV15; CDR3 protein: CATRAQGQGNTEAFF; CDR3 DNA: TGTGCCACCAGGGCGCAGGGACAGGGGAACACTGAAGCTTTCTTT
J gene: TRBJ2-3; D gene: TRBD1; clone size: -; V gene: TRBV7-6; CDR3 protein: CASSPGQGTDTQYF; CDR3 DNA: TGTGCCAGCAGCCCGGGACAGGGCACAGATACGCAGTATTTT
J gene: TRBJ2-7; D gene: -; clone size: -; V gene: TRBV6-5; CDR3 protein: CASSYEVDSYEQYF; CDR3 DNA: TGTGCCAGCAGTTATGAGGTGGACTCCTACGAGCAGTACTTC
J gene: TRBJ2-7; D gene: -; clone size: -; V gene: TRBV7-9; CDR3 protein: CASSFGAYEQYF; CDR3 DNA: TGTGCCAGCAGCTTTGGGGCCTACGAGCAGTACTTC
J gene: TRBJ2-1; D gene: -; clone size: -; V gene: TRBV27; CDR3 protein: CATQPGHLYNEQFF; CDR3 DNA: TGTGCCACCCAGCCGGGACACCTATACAATGAGCAGTTCTTC
J gene: TRBJ1-1; D gene: -; clone size: once; V gene: TRBV20-1; CDR3 protein: CSARGGDHAFF; CDR3 DNA: TGCAGTGCTAGGGGTGGGGATCACGCTTTCTTT
J gene: TRBJ2-7; D gene: -; clone size: -; V gene: TRBV28; CDR3 protein: CASSLQPHRGEQYF; CDR3 DNA: TGTGCCAGCAGTTTACAGCCCCACCGGGGCGAGCAGTACTTC
J gene: TRBJ1-2; D gene: TRBD1; clone size: -; V gene: TRBV27; CDR3 protein: CASRPIQGAGGYTF; CDR3 DNA: TGTGCCAGCAGACCCATACAGGGGGCGGGTGGCTACACCTTC
J gene: TRBJ2-7; D gene: -; clone size: -; V gene: TRBV27; CDR3 protein: CASSLRGGMSSYEQYF; CDR3 DNA: TGTGCCAGCAGTTTACGCGGCGGGATGAGCTCCTACGAGCAGTACTTC
J gene: TRBJ1-3; D gene: TRBD1; clone size: -; V gene: TRBV7-8; CDR3 protein: CASSLLTGKANTIYF; CDR3 DNA: TGTGCCAGCAGCCTGTTGACAGGGAAGGCTAACACCATATATTTT
J gene: TRBJ2-5; D gene: TRBD2; clone size: -; V gene: TRBV27; CDR3 protein: CASSFLAGGLQETQYF; CDR3 DNA: TGTGCCAGCAGTTTTTTAGCGGGAGGCCTCCAAGAGACCCAGTACTTC
J gene: TRBJ2-5; D gene: TRBD1; clone size: -; V gene: TRBV5-8; CDR3 protein: CATALRTGHQETQYF; CDR3 DNA: TGTGCCACCGCACTCCGGACAGGGCACCAAGAGACCCAGTACTTC
J gene: TRBJ1-4; D gene: -; clone size: -; V gene: TRBV21-1; CDR3 protein: CASSTHGEETTNEKLFF; CDR3 DNA: TGTGCCAGCAGCACCCACGGGGAGGAAACAACTAATGAAAAACTGTTTTTT
J gene: TRBJ1-5; D gene: TRBD1; clone size: -; V gene: TRBV19; CDR3 protein: CATWDRGSNQPQHF; CDR3 DNA: TGTGCCACCTGGGACAGAGGAAGCAATCAGCCCCAGCATTTT
J gene: TRBJ2-5; D gene: -; clone size: -; V gene: TRBV5-1; CDR3 protein: CASSGYGGETQYF; CDR3 DNA: TGCGCCTCCTCGGGTTACGGTGGGGAGACCCAGTACTTC
J gene: TRBJ2-7; D gene: -; clone size: -; V gene: TRBV19; CDR3 protein: CASSILRGSTYEQYF; CDR3 DNA: TGTGCCAGTAGTATCCTCAGGGGCAGCACCTACGAGCAGTACTTC
J gene: TRBJ2-7; D gene: -; clone size: -; V gene: TRBV29-1; CDR3 protein: CSGAQGISYEQYF; CDR3 DNA: TGCAGCGGAGCCCAGGGGATTTCCTACGAGCAGTACTTC
J gene: TRBJ1-5; D gene: -; clone size: -; V gene: TRBV28; CDR3 protein: CASSSPGFPSNQPQHF; CDR3 DNA: TGTGCCAGCAGTTCCCCCGGGTTTCCTAGCAATCAGCCCCAGCATTTT
J gene: TRBJ2-7; D gene: -; clone size: -; V gene: TRBV28; CDR3 protein: CASASGPAGDEQYF; CDR3 DNA: TGTGCCAGCGCTTCCGGGCCGGCAGGCGACGAGCAGTACTTC
J gene: TRBJ2-1; D gene: TRBD2; clone size: -; V gene: TRBV19; CDR3 protein: CASIQTSEDNEQFF; CDR3 DNA: TGTGCCAGTATTCAAACTAGCGAAGACAATGAGCAGTTCTTC